This T cell receptor (beta chain) was sequenced in a study of T cell clones after liver transplantation. V was pared by 0 bases and J by 4 bases, with 14 bases between. The CDR3 length is 16 residues. Germline V lookup: CDR1 SGHRS, CDR2 YFSETQ. The data were produced by immunoSEQ multiplex PCR, yet TCRdb's version contains in-frame clones alone and is incomplete. The top ten clones hold around 0.66% of a sample with about 78,000 clones, 75% to 85% of them seen once. This clone was seen a handful of times. The source was CD4+ T cells from blood, collected before liver transplant. The chain employs TRBV5-1 and TRBJ1-5; D not resolved. The origin of this receptor is a human donor who received a liver transplant. DNA of the CDR3: TGCGCCAGCAGCTTGGGGCCTTCAGTGGATAATCAGCCCCAGCATTTT. Translation: CASSLGPSVDNQPQHF.